This T cell receptor beta chain originates from a study of blood T cell repertoires in COVID-19. Study overall: Both acute and convalescent COVID-19 samples were obtained from the United States, Italy and Spain. Nucleic acid was either cDNA or gDNA, and it came from T cells, B-cell-depleted T cells, or PBMCs.

This CDR3 comprises 16 residues. CDR1 LNHDA and CDR2 SQIVND come from the germline V gene (reference sequence). V dropped 5 bases and J dropped 0; count of bases not matched to a gene: 5. One Seattle source followed patients from active infection through their disease course. Study processing details: It was from reference gene primer amplification that nucleated cell counts were estimated. Sequenced by immunoSEQ multiplex PCR; TCRdb stores in-frame clones only, minus some. That table supplies the V and J calls and clone size; D and trimming were determined from the DNA. The sample includes about 410,000 clones, about nine tenths seen only once; the top ten take 1.5% to 1.7%.

This receptor was obtained from a woman aged 40 to 50 with COVID-19, enrolled during active disease. Sequenced material: peripheral blood. The rearrangement uses TRBV19 and TRBJ1-5; the match to TRBD1 covers 9 bases. DNA for the CDR3: TGTGCCAGTAGTCCGGGACAGGGACCTAGCAATCAGCCCCAGCATTTT. Translation gives CASSPGQGPSNQPQHF. Variable domain in full (rest from reference TRBV19 and TRBJ1-5): DGGITQSPKYLFRKEGQNVTLSCEQNLNHDAMYWYRQDPGQGLRLIYYSQIVNDFQKGDIAEGYSVSREKKESFPLTVTSAQKNPTAFYLCASSPGQGPSNQPQHFGDGTRLSIL.